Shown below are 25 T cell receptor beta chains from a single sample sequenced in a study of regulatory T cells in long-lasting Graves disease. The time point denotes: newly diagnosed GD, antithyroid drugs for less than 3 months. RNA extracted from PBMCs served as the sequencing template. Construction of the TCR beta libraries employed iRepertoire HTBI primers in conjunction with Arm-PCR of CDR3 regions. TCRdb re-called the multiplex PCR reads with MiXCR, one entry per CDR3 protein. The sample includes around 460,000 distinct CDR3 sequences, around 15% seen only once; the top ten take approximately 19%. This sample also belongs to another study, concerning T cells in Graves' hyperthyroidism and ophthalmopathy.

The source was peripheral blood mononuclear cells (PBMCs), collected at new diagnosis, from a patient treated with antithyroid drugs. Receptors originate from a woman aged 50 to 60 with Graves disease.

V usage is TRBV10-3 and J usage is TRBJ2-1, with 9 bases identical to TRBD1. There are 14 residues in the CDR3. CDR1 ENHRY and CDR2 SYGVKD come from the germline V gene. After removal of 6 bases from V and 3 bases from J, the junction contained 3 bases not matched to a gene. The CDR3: CAIRDRGNYNEQFF. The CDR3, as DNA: TGTGCCATCAGGGACAGGGGAAACTACAATGAGCAGTTCTTC.

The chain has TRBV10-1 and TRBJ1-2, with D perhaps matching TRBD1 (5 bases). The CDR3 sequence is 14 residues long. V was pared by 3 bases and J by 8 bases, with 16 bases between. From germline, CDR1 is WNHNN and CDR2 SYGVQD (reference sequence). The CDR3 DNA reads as TGCGCCAGCAGTGACACCGGGACCCCGGCGGGCTACACCTTC. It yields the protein CASSDTGTPAGYTF.

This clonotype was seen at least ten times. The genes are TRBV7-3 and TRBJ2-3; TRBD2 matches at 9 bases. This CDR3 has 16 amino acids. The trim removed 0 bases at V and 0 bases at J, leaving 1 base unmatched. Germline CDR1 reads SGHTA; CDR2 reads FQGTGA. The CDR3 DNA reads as TGTGCCAGCAGCTTAACGGCGGGAGGGAGCACAGATACGCAGTATTTT. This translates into CASSLTAGGSTDTQYF.

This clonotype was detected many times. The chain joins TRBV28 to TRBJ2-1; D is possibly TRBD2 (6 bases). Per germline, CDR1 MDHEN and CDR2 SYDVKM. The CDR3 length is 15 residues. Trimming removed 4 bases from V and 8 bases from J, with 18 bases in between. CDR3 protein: CASSSAGGGRDEQFF. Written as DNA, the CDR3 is TGTGCCAGCAGTTCCGCGGGCGGAGGGCGAGATGAGCAGTTCTTC. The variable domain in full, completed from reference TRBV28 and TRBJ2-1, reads DVKVTQSSRYLVKRTGEKVFLECVQDMDHENMFWYRQDPGLGLRLIYFSYDVKMKEKGDIPEGYSVSREKKERFSLILESASTNQTSMYLCASSSAGGGRDEQFFGPGTRLTVL.

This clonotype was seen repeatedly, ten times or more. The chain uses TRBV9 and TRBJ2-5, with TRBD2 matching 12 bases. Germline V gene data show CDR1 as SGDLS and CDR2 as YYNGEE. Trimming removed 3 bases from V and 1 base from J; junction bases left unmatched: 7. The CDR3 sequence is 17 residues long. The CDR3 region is CASSAPLTSGSQETQYF. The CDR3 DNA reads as TGTGCCAGCAGCGCCCCGTTGACTAGCGGGAGCCAAGAGACCCAGTACTTC.

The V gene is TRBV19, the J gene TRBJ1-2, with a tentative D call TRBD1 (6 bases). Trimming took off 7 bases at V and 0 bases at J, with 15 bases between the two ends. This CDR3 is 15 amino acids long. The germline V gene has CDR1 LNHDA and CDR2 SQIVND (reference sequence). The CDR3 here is CASNFGGPANYGYTF. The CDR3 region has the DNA TGTGCCAGTAATTTTGGGGGGCCCGCTAACTATGGCTACACCTTC.

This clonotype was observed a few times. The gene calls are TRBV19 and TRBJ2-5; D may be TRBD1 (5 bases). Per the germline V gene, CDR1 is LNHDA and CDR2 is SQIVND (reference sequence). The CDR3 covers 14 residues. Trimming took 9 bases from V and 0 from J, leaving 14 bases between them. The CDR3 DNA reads TGTGCCAGCAATGACAGATTAGACCAAGAGACCCAGTACTTC. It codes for CASNDRLDQETQYF.

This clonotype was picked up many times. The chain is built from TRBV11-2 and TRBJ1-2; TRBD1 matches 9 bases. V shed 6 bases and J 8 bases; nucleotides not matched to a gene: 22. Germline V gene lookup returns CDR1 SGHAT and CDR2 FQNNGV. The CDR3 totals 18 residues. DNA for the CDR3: TGTGCCAGCAGATCCATCCGGGACAGGGAGCCCAACGGCGGCGGCTACACCTTC. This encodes CASRSIRDREPNGGGYTF.

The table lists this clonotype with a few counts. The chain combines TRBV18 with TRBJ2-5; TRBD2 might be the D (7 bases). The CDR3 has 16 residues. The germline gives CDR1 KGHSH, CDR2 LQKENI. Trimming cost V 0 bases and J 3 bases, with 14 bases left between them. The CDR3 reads CASSPPNRAGEETQYF. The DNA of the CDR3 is TGTGCCAGCTCACCACCAAACAGGGCGGGGGAAGAGACCCAGTACTTC.

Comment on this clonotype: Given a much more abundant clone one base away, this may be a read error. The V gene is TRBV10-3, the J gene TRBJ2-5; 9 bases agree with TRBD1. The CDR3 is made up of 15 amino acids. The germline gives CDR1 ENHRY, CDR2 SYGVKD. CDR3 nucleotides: TGTGCCATCAGTAGGACAGGGGAGGGTGAAGAGACCCGGTACTTC. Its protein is CAISRTGEGEETRYF.

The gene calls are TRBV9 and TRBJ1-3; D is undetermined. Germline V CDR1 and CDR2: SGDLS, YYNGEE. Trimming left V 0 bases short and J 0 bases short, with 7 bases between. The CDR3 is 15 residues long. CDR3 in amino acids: CASSVEGISGNTIYF. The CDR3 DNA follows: TGTGCCAGCAGCGTAGAAGGCATCTCTGGAAACACCATATATTTT.

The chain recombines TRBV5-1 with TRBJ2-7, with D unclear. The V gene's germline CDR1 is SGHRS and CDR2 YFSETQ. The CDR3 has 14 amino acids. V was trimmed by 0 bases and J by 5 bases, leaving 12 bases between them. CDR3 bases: TGCGCCAGCAGCTTGGGCGCTGTAGTCCACGAGCAGTACTTC. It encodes CASSLGAVVHEQYF.

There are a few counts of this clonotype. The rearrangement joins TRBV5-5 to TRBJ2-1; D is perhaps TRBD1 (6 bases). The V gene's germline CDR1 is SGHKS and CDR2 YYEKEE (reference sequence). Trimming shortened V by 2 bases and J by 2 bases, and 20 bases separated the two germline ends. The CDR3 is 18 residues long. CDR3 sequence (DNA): TGTGCCAGCAGCTTTTTTTATTCGACAGGCGCAACCTACAATGAGCAGTTCTTC. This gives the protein CASSFFYSTGATYNEQFF.

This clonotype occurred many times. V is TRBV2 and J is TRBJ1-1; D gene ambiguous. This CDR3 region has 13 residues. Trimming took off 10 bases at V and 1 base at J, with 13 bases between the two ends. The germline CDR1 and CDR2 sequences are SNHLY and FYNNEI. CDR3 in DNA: TGTGCCACCGTGGGAGTGTCGAACACTGAAGCTTTCTTT. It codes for CATVGVSNTEAFF.

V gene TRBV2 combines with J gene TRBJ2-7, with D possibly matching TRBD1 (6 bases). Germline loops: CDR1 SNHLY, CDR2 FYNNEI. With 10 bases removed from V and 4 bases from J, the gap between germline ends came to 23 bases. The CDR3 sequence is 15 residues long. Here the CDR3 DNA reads TGTGCCATCCACCGAGAGGACAGCCACCCTTACGAGCAGTACTTC. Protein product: CAIHREDSHPYEQYF.

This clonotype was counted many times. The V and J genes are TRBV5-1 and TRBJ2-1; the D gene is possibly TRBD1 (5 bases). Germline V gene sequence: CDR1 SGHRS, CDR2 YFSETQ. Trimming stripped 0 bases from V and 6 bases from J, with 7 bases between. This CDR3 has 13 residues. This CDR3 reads CASSLGQGNEQFF. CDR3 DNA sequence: TGCGCCAGCAGCTTGGGGCAGGGCAATGAGCAGTTCTTC.

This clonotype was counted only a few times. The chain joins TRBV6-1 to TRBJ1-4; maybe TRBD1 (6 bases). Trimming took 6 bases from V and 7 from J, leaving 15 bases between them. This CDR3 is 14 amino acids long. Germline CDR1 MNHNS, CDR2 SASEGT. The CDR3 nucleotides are TGTGCCAGCAGACCTCGGGGGGCCAGTGAAAAACTGTTTTTT. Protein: CASRPRGASEKLFF.

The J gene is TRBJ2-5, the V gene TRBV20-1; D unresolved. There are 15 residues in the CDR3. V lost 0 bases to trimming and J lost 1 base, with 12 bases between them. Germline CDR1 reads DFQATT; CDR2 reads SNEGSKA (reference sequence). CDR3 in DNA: TGCAGTGCTAGAGATGCGGTTTGGCTCCAAGAGACCCAGTACTTC. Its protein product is CSARDAVWLQETQYF.

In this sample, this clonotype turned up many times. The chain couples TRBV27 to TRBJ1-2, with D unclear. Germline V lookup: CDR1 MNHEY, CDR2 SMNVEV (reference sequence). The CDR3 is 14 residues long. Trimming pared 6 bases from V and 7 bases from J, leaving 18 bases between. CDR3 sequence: CASSLRGRASGYTF. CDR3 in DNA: TGTGCCAGCAGCCTTCGGGGTAGAGCGAGTGGCTACACCTTC.

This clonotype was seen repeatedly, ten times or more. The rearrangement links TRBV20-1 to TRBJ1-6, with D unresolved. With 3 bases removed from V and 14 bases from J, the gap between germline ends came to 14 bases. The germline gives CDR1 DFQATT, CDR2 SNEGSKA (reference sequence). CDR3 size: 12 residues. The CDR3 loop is CSARESVGSLHF. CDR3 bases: TGCAGTGCTAGGGAGAGCGTCGGATCCCTCCACTTT.

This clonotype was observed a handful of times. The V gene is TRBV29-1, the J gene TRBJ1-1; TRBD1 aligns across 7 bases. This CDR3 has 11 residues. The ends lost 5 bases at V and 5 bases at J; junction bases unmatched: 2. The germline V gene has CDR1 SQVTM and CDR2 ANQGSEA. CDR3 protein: CSVRQGTEAFF. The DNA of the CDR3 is TGCAGCGTTCGACAGGGTACTGAAGCTTTCTTT.

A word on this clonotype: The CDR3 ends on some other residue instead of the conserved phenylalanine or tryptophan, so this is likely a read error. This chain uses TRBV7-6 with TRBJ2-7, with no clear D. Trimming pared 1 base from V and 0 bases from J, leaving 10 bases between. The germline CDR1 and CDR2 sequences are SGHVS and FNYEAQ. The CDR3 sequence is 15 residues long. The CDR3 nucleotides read TGTGCCAGCAGCTTAGGGCGTTCGAGCTCCTACGAGCAGTACTTG. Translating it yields CASSLGRSSSYEQYL.

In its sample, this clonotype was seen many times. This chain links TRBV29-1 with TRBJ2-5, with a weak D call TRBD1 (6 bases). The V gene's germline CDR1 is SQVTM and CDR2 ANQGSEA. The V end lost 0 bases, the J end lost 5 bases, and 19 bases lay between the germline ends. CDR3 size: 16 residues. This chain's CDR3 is CSVEDLRYRVEETQYF. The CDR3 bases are TGCAGCGTTGAAGATTTAAGGTACAGGGTTGAGGAGACCCAGTACTTC.

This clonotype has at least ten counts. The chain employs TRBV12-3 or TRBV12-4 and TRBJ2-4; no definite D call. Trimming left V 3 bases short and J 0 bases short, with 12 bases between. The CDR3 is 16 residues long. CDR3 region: CASSFGIGKAKNIQYF. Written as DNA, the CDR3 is TGTGCCAGCAGTTTTGGTATAGGGAAAGCCAAAAACATTCAGTACTTC.

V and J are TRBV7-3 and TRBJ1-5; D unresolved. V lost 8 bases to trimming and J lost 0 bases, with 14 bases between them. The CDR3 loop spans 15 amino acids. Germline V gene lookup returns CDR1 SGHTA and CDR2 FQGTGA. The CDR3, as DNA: TGTGCCAGCCAAAAAGTCAGGCATAGCAATCAGCCCCAGCATTTT. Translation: CASQKVRHSNQPQHF.